This T cell receptor beta chain was sequenced in a study of blood T cell repertoires in COVID-19. TCRdb keeps only in-frame clones here, not all; method: immunoSEQ multiplex PCR. In the table there are around 190,000 clones, over 80% of which are singletons. Germline CDR1 is SGDLS and CDR2 is YYNGEE. V was clipped by 6 bases and J by 6 bases, with 14 bases between them. CDR3 length: 13 residues. The rearrangement joins TRBV9 to TRBJ2-3; the D gene is possibly TRBD2 (6 bases). The clonotype was recovered from a man younger than 30 with acute COVID-19. Input material: PBMCs or T cells enriched from blood (not recorded which). The CDR3 sequence: CASNPSGEDTQYF. CDR3 in DNA: TGTGCCAGCAACCCTTCGGGGGAGGATACGCAGTATTTT.